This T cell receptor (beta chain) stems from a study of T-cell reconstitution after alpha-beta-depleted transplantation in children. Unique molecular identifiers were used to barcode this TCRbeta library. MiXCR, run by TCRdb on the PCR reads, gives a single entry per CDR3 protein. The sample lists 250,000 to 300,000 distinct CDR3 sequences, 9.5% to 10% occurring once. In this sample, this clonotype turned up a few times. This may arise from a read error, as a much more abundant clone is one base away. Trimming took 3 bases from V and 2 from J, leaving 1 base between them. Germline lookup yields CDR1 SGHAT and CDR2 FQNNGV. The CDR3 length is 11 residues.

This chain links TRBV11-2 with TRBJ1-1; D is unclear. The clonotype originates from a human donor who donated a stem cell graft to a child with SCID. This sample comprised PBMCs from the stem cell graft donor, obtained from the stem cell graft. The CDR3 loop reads CASSFNTEAFF. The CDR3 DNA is TGTGCCAGCAGCTTTAACACTGAAGCTTTCTTT.